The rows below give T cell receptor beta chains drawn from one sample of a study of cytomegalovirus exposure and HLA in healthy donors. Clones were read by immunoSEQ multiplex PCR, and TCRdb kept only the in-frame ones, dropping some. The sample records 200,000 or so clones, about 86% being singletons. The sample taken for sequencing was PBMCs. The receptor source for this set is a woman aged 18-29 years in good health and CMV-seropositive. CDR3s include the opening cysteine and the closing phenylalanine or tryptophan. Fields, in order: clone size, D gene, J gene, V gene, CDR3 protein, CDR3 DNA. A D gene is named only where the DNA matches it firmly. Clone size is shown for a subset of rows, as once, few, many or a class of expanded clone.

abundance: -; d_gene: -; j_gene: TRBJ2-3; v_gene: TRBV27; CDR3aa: CASSFQDTDTQYF; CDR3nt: TGTGCCAGCAGTTTCCAGGACACAGATACGCAGTATTTT
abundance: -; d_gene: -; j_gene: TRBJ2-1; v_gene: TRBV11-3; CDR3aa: CASQLRGEQFF; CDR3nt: TGTGCCAGTCAACTGAGAGGTGAGCAGTTCTTC
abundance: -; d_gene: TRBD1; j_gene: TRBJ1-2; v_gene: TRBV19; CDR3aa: CASSMGQGAGGYTF; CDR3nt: TGTGCCAGTAGTATGGGACAGGGCGCTGGGGGCTACACCTTC
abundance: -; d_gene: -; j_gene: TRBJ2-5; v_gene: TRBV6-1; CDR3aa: CASRLGGVIQETQYF; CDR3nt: TGTGCCAGCAGGTTAGGGGGGGTTATCCAAGAGACCCAGTACTTC
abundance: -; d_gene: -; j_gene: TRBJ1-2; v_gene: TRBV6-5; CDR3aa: CASSYSIQGDYGYTF; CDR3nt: TGTGCCAGCAGTTACTCGATTCAGGGCGACTATGGCTACACCTTC
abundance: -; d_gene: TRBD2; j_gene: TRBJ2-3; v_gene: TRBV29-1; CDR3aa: CSVVPTSGPTDTQYF; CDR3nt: TGCAGCGTTGTGCCTACTAGCGGTCCCACAGATACGCAGTATTTT
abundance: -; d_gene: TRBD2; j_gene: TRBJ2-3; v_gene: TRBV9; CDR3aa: CASSPTTSGGGDTQYF; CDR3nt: TGTGCCAGCAGCCCCACGACTAGCGGGGGGGGTGATACGCAGTATTTT
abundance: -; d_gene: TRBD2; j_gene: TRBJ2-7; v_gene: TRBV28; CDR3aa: CASGREPYEQYF; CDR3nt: TGTGCGTCGGGGAGGGAACCCTACGAGCAGTACTTC
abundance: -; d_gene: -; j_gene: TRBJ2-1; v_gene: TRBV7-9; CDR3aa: CASSPQGTEQFF; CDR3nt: TGTGCCAGCAGCCCTCAGGGAACTGAGCAGTTCTTC
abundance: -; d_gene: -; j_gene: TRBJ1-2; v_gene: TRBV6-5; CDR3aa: CASKKGRIQYGYTF; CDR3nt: TGTGCCAGCAAGAAAGGGAGGATCCAGTATGGCTACACCTTC
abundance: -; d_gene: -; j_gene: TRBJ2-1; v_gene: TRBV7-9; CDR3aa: CASSFGHRVYNEQFF; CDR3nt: TGTGCCAGCAGCTTCGGTCACAGGGTCTACAATGAGCAGTTCTTC
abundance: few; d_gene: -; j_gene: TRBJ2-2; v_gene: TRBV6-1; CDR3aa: CASRKGLRNTGELFF; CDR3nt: TGTGCCAGCAGGAAGGGACTCCGGAACACCGGGGAGCTGTTTTTT
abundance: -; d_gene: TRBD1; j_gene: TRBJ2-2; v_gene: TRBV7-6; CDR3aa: CASSLLMTGVATGELFF; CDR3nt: TGTGCCAGCAGCTTGCTAATGACAGGGGTGGCCACCGGGGAGCTGTTTTTT
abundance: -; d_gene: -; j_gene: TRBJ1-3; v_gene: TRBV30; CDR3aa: CAWSASADTIYF; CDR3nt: TGTGCCTGGAGTGCCTCCGCAGACACCATATATTTT
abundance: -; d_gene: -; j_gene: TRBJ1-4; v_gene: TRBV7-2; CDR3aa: CASSLAPGGNEKLFF; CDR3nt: TGTGCCAGCAGCTTAGCGCCGGGAGGAAATGAAAAACTGTTTTTT
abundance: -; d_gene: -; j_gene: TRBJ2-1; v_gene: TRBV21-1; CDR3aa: CASSKSAEYNEQFF; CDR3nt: TGTGCCAGCAGCAAATCAGCGGAGTACAATGAGCAGTTCTTC
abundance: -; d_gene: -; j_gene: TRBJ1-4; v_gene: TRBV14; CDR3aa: CASSQGAGEKLFF; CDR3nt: TGTGCCAGCAGCCAAGGGGCGGGGGAAAAACTGTTTTTT
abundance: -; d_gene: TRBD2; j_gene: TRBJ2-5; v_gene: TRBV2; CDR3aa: CASKLTSGGQETQYF; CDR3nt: TGTGCCAGCAAACTGACTAGCGGGGGACAAGAGACCCAGTACTTC
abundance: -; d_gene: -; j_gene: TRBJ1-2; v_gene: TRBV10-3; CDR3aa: CAISDGGYGYTF; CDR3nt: TGTGCCATCAGTGACGGGGGCTATGGCTACACCTTC
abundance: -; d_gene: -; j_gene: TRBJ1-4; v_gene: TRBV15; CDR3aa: CATSRGPGETNEKLFF; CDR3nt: TGTGCCACCAGCAGAGGTCCAGGGGAAACTAATGAAAAACTGTTTTTT
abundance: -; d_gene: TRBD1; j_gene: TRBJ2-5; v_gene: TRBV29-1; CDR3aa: CSVEGATGAKYF; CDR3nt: TGCAGCGTTGAAGGGGCGACAGGGGCCAAGTACTTC
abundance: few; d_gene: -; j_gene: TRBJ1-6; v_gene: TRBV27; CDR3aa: CASTHVGGDSPLHF; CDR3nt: TGTGCCAGCACCCATGTCGGGGGGGATTCACCCCTCCACTTT
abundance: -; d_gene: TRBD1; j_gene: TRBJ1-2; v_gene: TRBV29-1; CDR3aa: CSVERSGQGTYGYTF; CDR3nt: TGCAGCGTTGAACGTTCCGGACAGGGGACCTATGGCTACACCTTC
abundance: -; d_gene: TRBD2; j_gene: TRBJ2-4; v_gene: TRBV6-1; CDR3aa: CASSALAGGADIQYF; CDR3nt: TGTGCCAGCAGTGCCCTCGCCGGGGGGGCTGACATTCAGTACTTC
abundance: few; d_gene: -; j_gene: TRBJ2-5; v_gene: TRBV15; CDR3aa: CATSLGPTQYF; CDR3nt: TGTGCCACCAGCCTAGGCCCGACTCAGTACTTC
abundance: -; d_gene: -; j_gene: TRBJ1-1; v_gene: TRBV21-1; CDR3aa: CASNQRQRSNTEAFF; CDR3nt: TGTGCCAGCAATCAACGACAGAGATCGAACACTGAAGCTTTCTTT
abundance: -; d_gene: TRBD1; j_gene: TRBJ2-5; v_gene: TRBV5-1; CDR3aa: CASQGTGTGIGRGAQYF; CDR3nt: TGCGCCAGCCAAGGGACCGGGACAGGGATTGGAAGGGGGGCCCAGTACTTC
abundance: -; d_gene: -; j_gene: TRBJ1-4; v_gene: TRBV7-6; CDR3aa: CASTPRLDEKLFF; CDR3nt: TGTGCCAGCACCCCCAGGTTGGATGAAAAACTGTTTTTT
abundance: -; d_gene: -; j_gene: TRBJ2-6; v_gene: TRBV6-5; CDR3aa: CANPRGANVLTF; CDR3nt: TGTGCCAACCCTCGGGGGGCCAACGTCCTGACTTTC
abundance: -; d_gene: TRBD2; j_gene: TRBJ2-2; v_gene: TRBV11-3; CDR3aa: CASSSPRGGNTGELFF; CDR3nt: TGTGCCAGCAGCTCTCCACGGGGGGGGAACACCGGGGAGCTGTTTTTT
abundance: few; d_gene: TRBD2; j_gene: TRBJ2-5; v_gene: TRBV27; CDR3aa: CASRFAGLAGQETQYF; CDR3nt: TGTGCCAGCAGGTTTGCCGGGCTAGCGGGCCAAGAGACCCAGTACTTC
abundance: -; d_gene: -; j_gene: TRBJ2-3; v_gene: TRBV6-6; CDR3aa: CASSFWALGGTQYF; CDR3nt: TGTGCCAGCAGTTTTTGGGCGCTGGGGGGTACGCAGTATTTT
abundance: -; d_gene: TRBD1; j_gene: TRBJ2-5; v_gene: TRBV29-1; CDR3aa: CSAGQGNGETQYF; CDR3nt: TGCAGCGCCGGACAGGGGAACGGAGAGACCCAGTACTTC
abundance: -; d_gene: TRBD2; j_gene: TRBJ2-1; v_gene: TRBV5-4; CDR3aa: CASSLMAGVYNEQFF; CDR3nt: TGTGCCAGCAGCTTAATGGCGGGGGTTTACAATGAGCAGTTCTTC
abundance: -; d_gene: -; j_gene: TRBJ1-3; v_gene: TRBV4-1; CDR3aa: CASSQDLGLVGNTIYF; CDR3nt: TGCGCCAGCAGCCAAGACCTGGGACTAGTTGGAAACACCATATATTTT
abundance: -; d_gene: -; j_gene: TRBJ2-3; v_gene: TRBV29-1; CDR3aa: CSVPQGTDTQYF; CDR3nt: TGCAGCGTTCCCCAGGGAACAGATACGCAGTATTTT
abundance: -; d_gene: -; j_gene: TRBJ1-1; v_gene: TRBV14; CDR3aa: CASSQDFSTEAFF; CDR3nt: TGTGCCAGCAGCCAAGATTTCTCCACTGAAGCTTTCTTT
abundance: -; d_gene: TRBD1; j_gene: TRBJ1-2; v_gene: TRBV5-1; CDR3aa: CASSLETGAGGYTF; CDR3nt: TGCGCCAGCAGCTTGGAGACAGGGGCGGGAGGCTACACCTTC
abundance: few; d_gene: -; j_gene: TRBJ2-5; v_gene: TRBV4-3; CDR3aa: CASSQDLSQETQYF; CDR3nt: TGCGCCAGCAGCCAAGATCTCAGCCAAGAGACCCAGTACTTC
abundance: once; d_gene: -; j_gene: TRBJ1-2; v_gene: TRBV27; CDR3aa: CASSFSHLYGYTF; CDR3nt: TGTGCCAGCAGTTTCTCCCACTTGTATGGCTACACCTTC
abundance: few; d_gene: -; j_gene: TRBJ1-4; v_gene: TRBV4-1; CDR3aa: CASSPRIRGDEKLFF; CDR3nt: TGCGCCAGCAGTCCCCGGATCCGCGGGGATGAAAAACTGTTTTTT
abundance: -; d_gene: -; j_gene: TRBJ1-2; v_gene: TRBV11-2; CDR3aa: CASSNLNRRDVYNYGYTF; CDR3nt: TGTGCCAGCAGCAATCTCAACCGGAGGGACGTCTATAACTATGGCTACACCTTC
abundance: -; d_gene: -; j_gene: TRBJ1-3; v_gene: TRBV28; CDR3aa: CASSVPGLPSPGNTIYF; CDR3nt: TGTGCCAGCAGTGTTCCGGGACTCCCGAGCCCTGGAAACACCATATATTTT
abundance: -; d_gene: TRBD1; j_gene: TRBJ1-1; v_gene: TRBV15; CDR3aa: CATSRNRGTEAFF; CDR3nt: TGTGCCACCAGCAGAAACAGGGGCACTGAAGCTTTCTTT